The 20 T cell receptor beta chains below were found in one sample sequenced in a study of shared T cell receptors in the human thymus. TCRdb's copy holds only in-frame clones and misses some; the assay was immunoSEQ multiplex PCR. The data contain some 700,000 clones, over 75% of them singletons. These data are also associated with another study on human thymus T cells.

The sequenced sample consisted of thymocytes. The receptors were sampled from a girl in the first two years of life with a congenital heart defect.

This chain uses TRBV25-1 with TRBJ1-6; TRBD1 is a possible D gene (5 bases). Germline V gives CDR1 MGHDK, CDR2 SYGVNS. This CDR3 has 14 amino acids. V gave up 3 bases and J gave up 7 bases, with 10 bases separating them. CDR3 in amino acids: CASSDPGLNSPLHF. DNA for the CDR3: TGTGCCAGCAGTGATCCAGGGCTAAATTCACCCCTCCACTTT.

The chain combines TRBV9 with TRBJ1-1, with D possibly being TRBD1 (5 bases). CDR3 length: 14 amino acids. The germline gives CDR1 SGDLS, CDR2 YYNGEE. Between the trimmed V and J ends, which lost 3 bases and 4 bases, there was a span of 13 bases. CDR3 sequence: CASSGPQGSTEAFF. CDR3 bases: TGTGCCAGCAGCGGCCCCCAGGGTAGCACTGAAGCTTTCTTT.

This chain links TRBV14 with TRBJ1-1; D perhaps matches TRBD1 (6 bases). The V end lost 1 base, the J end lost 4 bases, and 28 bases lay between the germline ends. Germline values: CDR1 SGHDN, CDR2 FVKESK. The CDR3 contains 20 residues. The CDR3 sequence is CASSQVTSGSNRALLTEAFF. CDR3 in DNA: TGTGCCAGCAGCCAAGTGACCAGTGGGTCAAACAGGGCTCTCCTCACTGAAGCTTTCTTT. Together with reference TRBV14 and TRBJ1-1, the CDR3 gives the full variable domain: EAGVTQFPSHSVIEKGQTVTLRCDPISGHDNLYWYRRVMGKEIKFLLHFVKESKQDESGMPNNRFLAERTGGTYSTLKVQPAELEDSGVYFCASSQVTSGSNRALLTEAFFGQGTRLTVV.

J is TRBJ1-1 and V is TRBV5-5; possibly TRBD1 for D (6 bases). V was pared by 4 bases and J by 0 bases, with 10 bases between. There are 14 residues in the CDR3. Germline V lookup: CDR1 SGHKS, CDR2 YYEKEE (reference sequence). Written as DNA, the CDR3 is TGTGCCAGCAGCGCTCAGGGGCTGAACACTGAAGCTTTCTTT. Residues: CASSAQGLNTEAFF.

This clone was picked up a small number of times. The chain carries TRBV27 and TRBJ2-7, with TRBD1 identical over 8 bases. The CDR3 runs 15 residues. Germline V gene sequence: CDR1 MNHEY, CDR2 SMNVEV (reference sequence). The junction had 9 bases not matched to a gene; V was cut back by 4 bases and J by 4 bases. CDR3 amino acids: CASSSPTDREYEQYF. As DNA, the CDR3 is TGTGCCAGCAGTTCACCCACGGACAGGGAATACGAGCAGTACTTC.

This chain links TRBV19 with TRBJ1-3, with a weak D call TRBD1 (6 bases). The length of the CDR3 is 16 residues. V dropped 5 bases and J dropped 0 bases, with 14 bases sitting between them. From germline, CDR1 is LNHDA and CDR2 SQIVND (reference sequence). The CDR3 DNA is TGTGCCAGTAGTCCCTTTGACAGGAGCTCTGGAAACACCATATATTTT. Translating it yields CASSPFDRSSGNTIYF. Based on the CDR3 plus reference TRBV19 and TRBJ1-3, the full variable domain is DGGITQSPKYLFRKEGQNVTLSCEQNLNHDAMYWYRQDPGQGLRLIYYSQIVNDFQKGDIAEGYSVSREKKESFPLTVTSAQKNPTAFYLCASSPFDRSSGNTIYFGEGSWLTVV.

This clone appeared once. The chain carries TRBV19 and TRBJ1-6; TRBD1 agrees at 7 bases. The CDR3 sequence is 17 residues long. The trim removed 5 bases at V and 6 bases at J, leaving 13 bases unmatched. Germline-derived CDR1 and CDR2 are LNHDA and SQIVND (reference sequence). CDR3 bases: TGTGCCAGTAGTCTTATGACAGGGCGATTTCTTAATTCACCCCTCCACTTT. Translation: CASSLMTGRFLNSPLHF. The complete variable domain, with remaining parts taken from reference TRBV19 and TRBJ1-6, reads DGGITQSPKYLFRKEGQNVTLSCEQNLNHDAMYWYRQDPGQGLRLIYYSQIVNDFQKGDIAEGYSVSREKKESFPLTVTSAQKNPTAFYLCASSLMTGRFLNSPLHFGNGTRLTVT.

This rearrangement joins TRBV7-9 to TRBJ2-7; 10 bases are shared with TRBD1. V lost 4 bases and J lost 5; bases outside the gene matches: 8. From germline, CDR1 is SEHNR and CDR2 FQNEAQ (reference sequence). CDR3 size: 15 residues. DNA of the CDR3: TGTGCCAGCAGCTACCGGGACAGGGGTATCCACGAGCAGTACTTC. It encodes CASSYRDRGIHEQYF.

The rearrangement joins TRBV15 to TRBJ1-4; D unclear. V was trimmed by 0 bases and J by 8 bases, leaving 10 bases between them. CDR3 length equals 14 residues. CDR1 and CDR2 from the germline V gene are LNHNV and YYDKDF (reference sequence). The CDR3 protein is CATSRDSRLEKLFF. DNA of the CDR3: TGTGCCACCAGCAGAGATAGCCGGTTGGAAAAACTGTTTTTT.

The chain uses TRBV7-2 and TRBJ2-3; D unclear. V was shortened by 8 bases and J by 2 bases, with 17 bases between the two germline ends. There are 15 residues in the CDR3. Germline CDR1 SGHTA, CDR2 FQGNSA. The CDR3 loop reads CASSVTDPYTDTQYF. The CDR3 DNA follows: TGTGCCAGCTCGGTCACCGATCCGTACACAGATACGCAGTATTTT.

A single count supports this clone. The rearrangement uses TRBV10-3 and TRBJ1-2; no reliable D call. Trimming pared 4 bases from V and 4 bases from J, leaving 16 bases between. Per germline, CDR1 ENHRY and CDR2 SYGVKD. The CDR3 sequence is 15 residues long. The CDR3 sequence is CAISAASDIIYGYTF. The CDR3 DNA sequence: TGTGCCATCAGTGCAGCGTCGGATATCATCTATGGCTACACCTTC.

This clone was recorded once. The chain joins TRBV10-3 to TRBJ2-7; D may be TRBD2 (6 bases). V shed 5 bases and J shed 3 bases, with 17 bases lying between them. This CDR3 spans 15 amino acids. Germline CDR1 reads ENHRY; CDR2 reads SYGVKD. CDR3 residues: CAISTRELDLYEQYF. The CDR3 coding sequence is TGTGCCATCAGTACCCGGGAGCTAGACCTCTACGAGCAGTACTTC.

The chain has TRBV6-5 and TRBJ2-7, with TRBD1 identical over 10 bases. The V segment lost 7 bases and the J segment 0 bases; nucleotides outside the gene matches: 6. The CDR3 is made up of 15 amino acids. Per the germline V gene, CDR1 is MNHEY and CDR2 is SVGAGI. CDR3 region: CASKPGQGISYEQYF. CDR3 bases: TGTGCCAGCAAGCCGGGACAGGGGATCTCCTACGAGCAGTACTTC.

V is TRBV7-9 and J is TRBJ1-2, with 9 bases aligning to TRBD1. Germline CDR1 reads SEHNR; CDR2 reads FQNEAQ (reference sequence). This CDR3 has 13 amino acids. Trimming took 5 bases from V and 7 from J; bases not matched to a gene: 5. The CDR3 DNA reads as TGTGCCAGCAGCAGGGGACAGGGAGGTGGCTACACCTTC. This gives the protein CASSRGQGGGYTF.

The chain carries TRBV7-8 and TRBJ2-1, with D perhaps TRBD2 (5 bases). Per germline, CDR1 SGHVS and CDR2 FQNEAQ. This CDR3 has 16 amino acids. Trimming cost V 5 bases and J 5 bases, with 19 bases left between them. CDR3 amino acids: CASSPRQLGIHNEQFF. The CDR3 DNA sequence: TGTGCCAGCAGCCCGAGACAACTAGGTATCCACAATGAGCAGTTCTTC. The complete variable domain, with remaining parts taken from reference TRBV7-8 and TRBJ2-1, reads GAGVSQSPRYKVAKRGQDVALRCDPISGHVSLFWYQQALGQGPEFLTYFQNEAQLDKSGLPSDRFFAERPEGSVSTLKIQRTQQEDSAVYLCASSPRQLGIHNEQFFGPGTRLTVL.

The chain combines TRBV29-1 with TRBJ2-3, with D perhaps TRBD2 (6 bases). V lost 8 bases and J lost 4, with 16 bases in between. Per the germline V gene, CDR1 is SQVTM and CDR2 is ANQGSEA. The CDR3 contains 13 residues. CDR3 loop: CSTDGGTADTQYF. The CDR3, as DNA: TGCAGCACCGACGGGGGTACCGCAGATACGCAGTATTTT.

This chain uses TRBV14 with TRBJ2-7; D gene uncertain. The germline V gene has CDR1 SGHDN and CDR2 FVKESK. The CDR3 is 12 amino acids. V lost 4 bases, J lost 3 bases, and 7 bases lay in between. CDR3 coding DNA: TGTGCCAGCAGCCTTTTTCACTACGAGCAGTACTTC. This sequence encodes CASSLFHYEQYF. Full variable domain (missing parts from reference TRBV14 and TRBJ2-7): EAGVTQFPSHSVIEKGQTVTLRCDPISGHDNLYWYRRVMGKEIKFLLHFVKESKQDESGMPNNRFLAERTGGTYSTLKVQPAELEDSGVYFCASSLFHYEQYFGPGTRLTVT.

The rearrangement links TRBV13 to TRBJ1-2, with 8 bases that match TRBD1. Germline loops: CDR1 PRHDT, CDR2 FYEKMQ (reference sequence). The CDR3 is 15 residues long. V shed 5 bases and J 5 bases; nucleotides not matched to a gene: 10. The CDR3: CASSPYGQGGYGYTF. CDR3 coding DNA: TGTGCCAGCAGCCCGTACGGACAGGGCGGTTATGGCTACACCTTC.

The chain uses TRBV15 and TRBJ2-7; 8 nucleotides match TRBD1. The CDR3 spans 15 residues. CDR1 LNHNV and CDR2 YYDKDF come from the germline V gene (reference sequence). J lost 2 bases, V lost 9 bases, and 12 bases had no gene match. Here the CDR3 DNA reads TGTGCCACTAAAATTTACAGGGGGTCCCCCTACGAGCAGTACTTC. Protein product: CATKIYRGSPYEQYF.

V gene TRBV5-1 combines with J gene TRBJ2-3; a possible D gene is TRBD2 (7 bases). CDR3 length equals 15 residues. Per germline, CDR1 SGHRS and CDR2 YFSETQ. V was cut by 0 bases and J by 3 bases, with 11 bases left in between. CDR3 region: CASSLVRGGTDTQYF. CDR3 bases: TGCGCCAGCAGCTTGGTCAGGGGAGGGACAGATACGCAGTATTTT.